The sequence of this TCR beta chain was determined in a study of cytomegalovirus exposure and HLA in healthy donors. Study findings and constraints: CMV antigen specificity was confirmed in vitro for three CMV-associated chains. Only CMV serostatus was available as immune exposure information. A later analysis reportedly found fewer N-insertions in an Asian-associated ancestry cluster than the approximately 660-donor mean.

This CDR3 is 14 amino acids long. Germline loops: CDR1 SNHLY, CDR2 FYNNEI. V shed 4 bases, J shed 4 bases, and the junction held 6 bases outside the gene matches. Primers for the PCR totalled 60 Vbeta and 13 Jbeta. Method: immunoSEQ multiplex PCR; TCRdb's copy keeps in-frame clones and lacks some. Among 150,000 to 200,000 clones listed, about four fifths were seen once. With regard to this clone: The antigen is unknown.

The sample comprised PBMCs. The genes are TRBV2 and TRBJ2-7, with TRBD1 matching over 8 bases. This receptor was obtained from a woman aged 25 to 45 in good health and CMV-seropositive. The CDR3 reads CASSAEDRAYEQYF. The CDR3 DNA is TGTGCCAGCAGTGCTGAGGACAGGGCTTACGAGCAGTACTTC.